Sequencing of this TCR beta chain was carried out in a study of beta chain features in type 1 diabetes. Findings and caveats of the study: Cells carrying high TCR expression could end up over-represented when cDNA is sequenced. With patients and controls alike, PCR might favor shorter templates to an equal degree.

The entirety of the isolated RNA underwent reverse transcription, so expressed TCRB transcripts were sequenced. The table came from immunoSEQ multiplex PCR; TCRdb's copy has only in-frame clones and leaves some out. This table has tens of thousands of clones, around 63% appearing once. The CDR3 contains 11 residues. Deletions cut 7 bases from V and 0 bases from J, with 5 bases between. Germline CDR1 and CDR2: SQVTM and ANQGSEA. Every participating donor gave one draw, a heparinised blood sample averaging about 100 mL. On this clone: Its cognate antigen is unknown.

The sequencing input was Tregs from blood. This sequence originates from a woman between 18 and 29 years old in good health. The chain carries TRBV29-1 and TRBJ2-3; D may be TRBD2 (5 bases). The CDR3, as DNA: TGCAGCGGAGGGAGCACAGATACGCAGTATTTT. It specifies CSGGSTDTQYF.